Listed below are T cell receptor beta chains from one sample, sequenced in a study of blood T cells in healthy people across ages. TCRdb re-analysed the 5' RACE reads in MiXCR, keeping a single row per CDR3 protein. The table shows under 2,000,000 distinct CDR3 sequences, with approximately 50% occurring only once. The sequenced material came from blood. All receptors come from a woman aged 35 to 49 in good health. CDR3s include the opening cysteine and the closing phenylalanine or tryptophan. The D gene is left open where the match is weak. Clone size is given for some rows only: seen once, a few or many times, or a class if the clone is expanded.

j_call: TRBJ2-3
v_call: TRBV20-1
cdr3_length: 13
clone_size: .
d_call: .
cdr3_aa: CSATRGGPDTQYF
cdr3_nt: TGCAGTGCTACAAGGGGGGGACCAGATACGCAGTATTTT

j_call: TRBJ1-6
v_call: TRBV7-2
cdr3_length: 16
clone_size: .
d_call: .
cdr3_aa: CASSPWDKGVNSPLHF
cdr3_nt: TGTGCCAGCAGTCCTTGGGATAAGGGGGTCAATTCACCCCTCCACTTT

j_call: TRBJ2-5
v_call: TRBV27
cdr3_length: 15
clone_size: .
d_call: TRBD1
cdr3_aa: CASSFEGTGLHRQYF
cdr3_nt: TGTGCCAGCAGTTTTGAGGGGACAGGGTTACATAGGCAGTACTTC

j_call: TRBJ1-1
v_call: TRBV12-3/TRBV12-4
cdr3_length: 17
clone_size: .
d_call: TRBD1
cdr3_aa: CASSFPDRGGARKEAFF
cdr3_nt: TGTGCCAGCAGTTTCCCGGACAGGGGGGGCGCGAGGAAAGAAGCTTTCTTT

j_call: TRBJ2-7
v_call: TRBV6-5
cdr3_length: 16
clone_size: .
d_call: TRBD1
cdr3_aa: CASSSPPGTGSYEQYF
cdr3_nt: TGTGCCAGCAGTTCACCACCCGGGACAGGGTCCTACGAGCAGTACTTC

j_call: TRBJ2-7
v_call: TRBV20-1
cdr3_length: 15
clone_size: .
d_call: .
cdr3_aa: CSARVSGAGKDEQYF
cdr3_nt: TGCAGTGCTAGAGTGTCGGGGGCGGGTAAGGACGAGCAGTACTTC

j_call: TRBJ2-7
v_call: TRBV24-1
cdr3_length: 12
clone_size: .
d_call: .
cdr3_aa: CATSDRRNEQYF
cdr3_nt: TGTGCCACCAGTGATAGACGCAATGAGCAGTACTTC

j_call: TRBJ1-6
v_call: TRBV15
cdr3_length: 14
clone_size: few
d_call: .
cdr3_aa: CATSRDRGNSPLHF
cdr3_nt: TGTGCCACCAGCAGGGACAGAGGGAATTCACCCCTCCACTTT

j_call: TRBJ1-4
v_call: TRBV7-9
cdr3_length: 14
clone_size: .
d_call: TRBD1
cdr3_aa: CASSATGGAEKLFF
cdr3_nt: TGTGCCAGCAGCGCGACAGGGGGCGCTGAAAAACTGTTTTTT

j_call: TRBJ2-5
v_call: TRBV5-1
cdr3_length: 15
clone_size: .
d_call: .
cdr3_aa: CASSLVSALTETQYF
cdr3_nt: TGCGCCAGCAGCTTGGTTAGCGCTTTGACGGAGACCCAGTACTTC

j_call: TRBJ2-1
v_call: TRBV28
cdr3_length: 14
clone_size: few
d_call: TRBD1
cdr3_aa: CASSLSQGANEQFF
cdr3_nt: TGTGCCAGCAGTCTCTCACAGGGGGCCAATGAGCAGTTCTTC

j_call: TRBJ2-4
v_call: TRBV15
cdr3_length: 13
clone_size: .
d_call: .
cdr3_aa: CATSRDSQDIQYF
cdr3_nt: TGTGCCACCAGCAGAGATTCCCAGGACATTCAGTACTTC

j_call: TRBJ2-5
v_call: TRBV20-1
cdr3_length: 14
clone_size: few
d_call: .
cdr3_aa: CSAGGTPLQETQYF
cdr3_nt: TGCAGTGCTGGAGGGACTCCCCTCCAAGAGACCCAGTACTTC

j_call: TRBJ2-7
v_call: TRBV14
cdr3_length: 15
clone_size: few
d_call: TRBD2
cdr3_aa: CASSLPGLADHEQYF
cdr3_nt: TGTGCCAGCAGCCTACCGGGACTAGCGGACCACGAGCAGTACTTC

j_call: TRBJ2-5
v_call: TRBV7-9
cdr3_length: 14
clone_size: .
d_call: .
cdr3_aa: CASSLAQRKETQYF
cdr3_nt: TGTGCCAGCAGCTTAGCGCAGAGAAAAGAGACCCAGTACTTC

j_call: TRBJ1-1
v_call: TRBV19
cdr3_length: 14
clone_size: .
d_call: .
cdr3_aa: CASSNYQPNTEAFF
cdr3_nt: TGTGCCAGTAGTAACTATCAACCGAACACTGAAGCTTTCTTT

j_call: TRBJ1-2
v_call: TRBV28
cdr3_length: 13
clone_size: .
d_call: .
cdr3_aa: CASRTFWGLGYTF
cdr3_nt: TGTGCCAGCCGTACGTTCTGGGGGCTAGGCTACACCTTC

j_call: TRBJ1-2
v_call: TRBV28
cdr3_length: 14
clone_size: .
d_call: TRBD1
cdr3_aa: CASSSQDRDYGYTF
cdr3_nt: TGTGCCAGCAGTTCACAGGACAGGGATTATGGCTACACCTTC

j_call: TRBJ2-3
v_call: TRBV4-2
cdr3_length: 15
clone_size: many
d_call: TRBD2
cdr3_aa: CASSQVTSGADTQYF
cdr3_nt: TGTGCCAGCAGCCAAGTTACTAGCGGGGCGGATACGCAGTATTTT

j_call: TRBJ2-4
v_call: TRBV3-1
cdr3_length: 17
clone_size: .
d_call: .
cdr3_aa: CASSQDARGASYNEQYF
cdr3_nt: TGTGCCAGCAGCCAAGATGCCCGGGGGGCCTCCTACAATGAGCAGTACTTC

j_call: TRBJ2-7
v_call: TRBV9
cdr3_length: 17
clone_size: .
d_call: .
cdr3_aa: CASSANFWAGAENEQYF
cdr3_nt: TGTGCCAGCAGCGCCAATTTCTGGGCGGGGGCTGAGAACGAGCAGTACTTC

j_call: TRBJ2-7
v_call: TRBV5-5
cdr3_length: 14
clone_size: .
d_call: .
cdr3_aa: CASSLFGGPYEQYF
cdr3_nt: TGTGCCAGCAGCTTATTCGGGGGACCTTACGAGCAGTACTTC

j_call: TRBJ2-7
v_call: TRBV5-1
cdr3_length: 16
clone_size: few
d_call: TRBD1
cdr3_aa: CASSLGGQGSDYEQYF
cdr3_nt: TGCGCCAGCAGCTTGGGGGGACAGGGATCGGACTACGAGCAGTACTTC

j_call: TRBJ2-7
v_call: TRBV7-6
cdr3_length: 14
clone_size: .
d_call: .
cdr3_aa: CASSPSEVRGEQYF
cdr3_nt: TGTGCCAGCAGCCCTAGCGAGGTCCGCGGCGAGCAGTACTTC

j_call: TRBJ2-7
v_call: TRBV2
cdr3_length: 13
clone_size: many
d_call: TRBD1
cdr3_aa: CASRTGQTYEQYF
cdr3_nt: TGTGCCAGTCGTACGGGACAGACCTACGAGCAGTACTTC

j_call: TRBJ1-2
v_call: TRBV5-1
cdr3_length: 15
clone_size: .
d_call: .
cdr3_aa: CASSLDPTVPYGYTF
cdr3_nt: TGCGCCAGCAGCTTGGATCCGACAGTTCCCTATGGCTACACCTTC